This T cell receptor beta chain was documented in a study of Graves' ophthalmopathy and Graves' hyperthyroidism. Investigators amplified TCR beta CDR3 regions from RNA transcripts. First-round RT-PCR relied on HTBI primers, and a second-round multiplex PCR came next. MiXCR, run by TCRdb on the multiplex PCR reads, gives a single entry per CDR3 protein. The data hold about 400,000 distinct CDR3 sequences, with roughly 14% observed a single time. Stable hyperthyroidism meant no progression to ophthalmopathy within 18 months of follow-up. The V end was cut by 1 base, the J end by 4 bases, with 16 bases between. The CDR3 totals 16 residues. The germline V gene has CDR1 MNHEY and CDR2 SMNVEV (reference sequence). This clonotype was picked up many times. The antigen remains unidentified. Study-level points and caveats: The study's model predicted ophthalmopathy progression at 65% to 71% sensitivity and approximately 72% specificity. Researchers report that a 13-signature model separated ophthalmopathy from stable hyperthyroidism, posting almost 90% sensitivity and roughly 81% specificity.

The receptor comes from a woman aged 18-35 years with stable Graves' hyperthyroidism. The chain joins TRBV27 to TRBJ1-1, with D maybe TRBD1 (5 bases). Sequenced sample: peripheral blood. This CDR3 reads CASSLYPQGGGTEAFF. CDR3 bases: TGTGCCAGCAGTTTATACCCCCAGGGAGGAGGCACTGAAGCTTTCTTT.